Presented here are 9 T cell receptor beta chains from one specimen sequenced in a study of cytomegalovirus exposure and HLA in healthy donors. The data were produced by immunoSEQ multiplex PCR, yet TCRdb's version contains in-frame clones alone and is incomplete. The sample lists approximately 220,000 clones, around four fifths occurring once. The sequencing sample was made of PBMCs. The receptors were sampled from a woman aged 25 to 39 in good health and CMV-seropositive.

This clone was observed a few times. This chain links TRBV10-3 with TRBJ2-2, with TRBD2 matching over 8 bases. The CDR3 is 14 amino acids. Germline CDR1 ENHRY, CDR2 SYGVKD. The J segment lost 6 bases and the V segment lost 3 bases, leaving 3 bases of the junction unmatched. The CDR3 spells CAISDSGGAGELFF. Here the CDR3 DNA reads TGTGCCATCAGTGACAGCGGGGGAGCCGGGGAGCTGTTTTTT.

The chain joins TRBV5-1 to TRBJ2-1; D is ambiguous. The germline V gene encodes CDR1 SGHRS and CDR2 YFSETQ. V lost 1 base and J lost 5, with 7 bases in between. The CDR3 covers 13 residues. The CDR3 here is CASSLLGNNEQFF. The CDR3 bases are TGCGCCAGCAGCTTGTTAGGCAACAATGAGCAGTTCTTC.

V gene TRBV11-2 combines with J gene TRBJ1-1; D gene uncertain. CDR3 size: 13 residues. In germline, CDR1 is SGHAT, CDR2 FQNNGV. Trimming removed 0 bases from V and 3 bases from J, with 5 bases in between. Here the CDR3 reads CASSLDRHTEAFF. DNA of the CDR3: TGTGCCAGCAGCTTAGATCGACACACTGAAGCTTTCTTT. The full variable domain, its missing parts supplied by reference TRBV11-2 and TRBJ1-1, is EAGVAQSPRYKIIEKRQSVAFWCNPISGHATLYWYQQILGQGPKLLIQFQNNGVVDDSQLPKDRFSAERLKGVDSTLKIQPAKLEDSAVYLCASSLDRHTEAFFGQGTRLTVV.

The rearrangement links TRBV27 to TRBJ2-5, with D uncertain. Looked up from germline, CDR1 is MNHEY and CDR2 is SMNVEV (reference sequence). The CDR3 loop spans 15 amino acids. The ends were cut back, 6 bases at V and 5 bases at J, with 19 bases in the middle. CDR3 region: CASSQTPGGRETQYF. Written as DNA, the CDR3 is TGTGCCAGCAGCCAAACCCCCGGTGGAAGGGAGACCCAGTACTTC.

The CDR3 sequence is CASSLRGISNQPQHF. CDR3 nucleotides: TGTGCCAGCAGTCTCAGGGGTATCAGCAATCAGCCCCAGCATTTT. The chain links TRBV6-5 to TRBJ1-5; tentatively, D is TRBD1 (6 bases). Germline CDR1 is MNHEY and CDR2 is SVGAGI. Trimming pared 5 bases from V and 1 base from J, leaving 12 bases between. CDR3 size: 15 residues.

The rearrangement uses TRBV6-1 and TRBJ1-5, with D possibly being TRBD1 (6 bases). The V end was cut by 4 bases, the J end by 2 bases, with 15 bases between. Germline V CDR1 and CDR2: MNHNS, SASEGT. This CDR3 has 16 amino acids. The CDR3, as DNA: TGTGCCAGCAGTGGAACAGGGACTTTGGGCAATCAGCCCCAGCATTTT. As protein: CASSGTGTLGNQPQHF.

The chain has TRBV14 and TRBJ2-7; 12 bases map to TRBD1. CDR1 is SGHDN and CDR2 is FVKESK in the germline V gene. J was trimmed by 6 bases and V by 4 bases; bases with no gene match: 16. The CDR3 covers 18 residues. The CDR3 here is CASSRIQKPGQGALEQYF. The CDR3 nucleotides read TGTGCCAGCAGCCGGATCCAGAAACCGGGACAGGGGGCCCTCGAGCAGTACTTC.

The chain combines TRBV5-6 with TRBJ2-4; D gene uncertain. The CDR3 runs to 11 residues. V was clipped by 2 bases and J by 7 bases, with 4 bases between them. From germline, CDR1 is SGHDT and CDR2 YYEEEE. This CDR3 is CASSFGNIQYF. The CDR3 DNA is TGTGCCAGCAGCTTTGGGAACATTCAGTACTTC. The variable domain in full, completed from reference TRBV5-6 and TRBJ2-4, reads DAGVTQSPTHLIKTRGQQVTLRCSPKSGHDTVSWYQQALGQGPQFIFQYYEEEERQRGNFPDRFSGHQFPNYSSELNVNALLLGDSALYLCASSFGNIQYFGAGTRLSVL.

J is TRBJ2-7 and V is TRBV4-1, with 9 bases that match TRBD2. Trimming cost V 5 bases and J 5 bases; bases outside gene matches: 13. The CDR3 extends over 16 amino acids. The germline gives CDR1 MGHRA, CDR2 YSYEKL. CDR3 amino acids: CASSSRGIAGVDEQYF. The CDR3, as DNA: TGCGCCAGCAGCTCAAGGGGAATAGCGGGAGTCGACGAGCAGTACTTC.